This TCR beta chain was sequenced for a study of blood T cells in healthy people across ages. With respect to this clonotype: Its specificity is unknown.

PCR was performed a second time for about 7 to 12 cycles using a sample-barcoded 5' primer and a J-beta primer mix. With 12 random nucleotides, a template-switch adaptor tagged each individual cDNA molecule. From the 5' RACE reads, TCRdb called clonotypes with MiXCR, one entry per CDR3 protein. The sample records 1.5 million to 2 million distinct CDR3 sequences, roughly 27% being singletons. This CDR3 region has 17 residues. CDR1 and CDR2 (germline): LNHDA, SQIVND (reference sequence). V lost 4 bases and J lost 1; bases outside the gene matches: 13. Points from the study as a whole: Unsorted PBMC material precluded a definitive naive versus antigen-experienced comparison. With age, beta diversity per million T cells declined roughly linearly, significantly by 35 to 40.

The genes are TRBV19 and TRBJ2-7; 7 nucleotides align to TRBD1. This TCR was sampled from a woman under 40 in good health. The specimen was blood. CDR3 bases: TGTGCCAGTAGTAGATTGGACAGGAGCACAAGTTCCTACGAGCAGTACTTC. It encodes CASSRLDRSTSSYEQYF. Together with reference TRBV19 and TRBJ2-7, the CDR3 gives the full variable domain: DGGITQSPKYLFRKEGQNVTLSCEQNLNHDAMYWYRQDPGQGLRLIYYSQIVNDFQKGDIAEGYSVSREKKESFPLTVTSAQKNPTAFYLCASSRLDRSTSSYEQYFGPGTRLTVT.